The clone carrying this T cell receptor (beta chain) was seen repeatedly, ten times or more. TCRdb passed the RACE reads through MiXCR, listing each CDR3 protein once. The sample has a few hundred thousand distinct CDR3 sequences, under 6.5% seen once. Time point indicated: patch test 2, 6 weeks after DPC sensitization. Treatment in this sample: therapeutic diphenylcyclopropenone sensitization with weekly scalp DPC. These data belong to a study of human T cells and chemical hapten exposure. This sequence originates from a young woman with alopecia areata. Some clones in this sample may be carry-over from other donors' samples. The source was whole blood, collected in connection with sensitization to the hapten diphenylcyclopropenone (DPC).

The CDR3 sequence: CASSQEFGYYGYTF. The CDR3 DNA sequence: TGTGCCAGCAGCCAAGAATTCGGATACTATGGCTACACCTTC. V and J are TRBV3-1 and TRBJ1-2; D is ambiguous. This CDR3 has 14 residues. V was trimmed by 0 bases and J by 3 bases, leaving 8 bases between them. Per germline, CDR1 LGHDT and CDR2 YNNKEL (reference sequence).